Listed here is a single T cell receptor (beta chain). No antigen is known for it. Mismatch with germline at one junction end may stem from a read error. This sample was included in a study of T cells in Graves' hyperthyroidism and ophthalmopathy. Investigators excluded patients with uncontrolled infection, other autoimmune disease, pregnancy or lactation. Broader study findings: Among thyroid clonotypes expanded above 0.001, most also appeared in blood.

Germline CDR1 and CDR2: SNHLY and FYNNEI. This CDR3 comprises 12 residues. Template material for amplifying TCR beta CDR3 regions consisted of RNA transcripts. The HTBI primer set served for first-round RT-PCR of the TCR CDR3. In TCRdb, the multiplex PCR reads were re-called with MiXCR into one record per CDR3 protein. Here the sample spans around 660,000 distinct CDR3 sequences, 45% being singletons. The rearrangement uses TRBV2 and TRBJ1-2, with D tentatively TRBD1 (6 bases). The specimen was peripheral blood or thyroid tissue (not recorded which). The clonotype originates from an adult man with Graves' disease, either hyperthyroidism or ophthalmopathy (not recorded which). CDR3 sequence: CASSDRGYGYSF. Here the CDR3 DNA reads TGTGCCAGCAGTGACAGGGGCTATGGCTACAGCTTC.